Listed here are 5 T cell receptor beta chains from one sample, sequenced in a study of CD8 T cells in ankylosing spondylitis. TCRdb independently ran MiXCR on the 5' RACE reads; one entry per CDR3 protein. Of over 110,000 distinct CDR3 sequences detected, 6.5% to 8.5% appear once; the ten largest clones hold about 7.1%. What was sequenced was synovial fluid, either unsorted or a sorted T cell fraction (not recorded which). The receptors shown here come from a male donor with ankylosing spondylitis.

The chain couples TRBV12-3 or TRBV12-4 to TRBJ2-6; D gene unclear. V lost 2 bases, J lost 0 bases, and 5 bases lay in between. CDR3 length: 15 residues. The CDR3, as DNA: TGTGCCAGCAGTTTAAGGTTCTCTGGGGCCAACGTCCTGACTTTC. Encoded protein: CASSLRFSGANVLTF.

This clonotype was counted many times. This chain joins TRBV5-1 and TRBJ1-2; D may be TRBD1 (6 bases). The CDR3 is made up of 13 amino acids. V lost 4 bases, J lost 5 bases, and 12 bases lay in between. The V gene's germline CDR1 is SGHRS and CDR2 YFSETQ. CDR3 in amino acids: CASSNQGSYGYTF. As DNA, the CDR3 is TGCGCCAGCAGCAATCAGGGGTCTTATGGCTACACCTTC.

This clonotype was counted ten times or more. The chain links TRBV18 to TRBJ2-7; possibly TRBD1 for D (6 bases). Germline V CDR1 and CDR2: KGHSH, LQKENI. With 3 bases removed from V and 2 bases from J, the gap between germline ends came to 14 bases. The length of the CDR3 is 15 residues. The CDR3 reads CASSPPAGDPYEQYF. The CDR3 nucleotides read TGTGCCAGCTCACCCCCCGCAGGGGATCCCTACGAGCAGTACTTC.

The chain couples TRBV19 to TRBJ2-5; D is undetermined. V was clipped by 4 bases and J by 2 bases, with 11 bases between them. Germline lookup yields CDR1 LNHDA and CDR2 SQIVND (reference sequence). CDR3 length: 14 residues. The CDR3 spells CASSTTRSQETQYF. DNA of the CDR3: TGTGCCAGTAGTACGACACGATCGCAAGAGACCCAGTACTTC. The full variable domain, its missing parts supplied by reference TRBV19 and TRBJ2-5, is DGGITQSPKYLFRKEGQNVTLSCEQNLNHDAMYWYRQDPGQGLRLIYYSQIVNDFQKGDIAEGYSVSREKKESFPLTVTSAQKNPTAFYLCASSTTRSQETQYFGPGTRLLVL.

Ten or more counts support this clonotype. The V gene is TRBV3-1, the J gene TRBJ2-7, with 12 bases aligning to TRBD1. The J segment lost 3 bases and the V segment lost 6 bases, leaving 6 bases of the junction unmatched. This CDR3 comprises 15 residues. Germline V lookup: CDR1 LGHDT, CDR2 YNNKEL (reference sequence). The DNA for the CDR3 is TGTGCCAGCAGACGTGGGACAGGGGGCAACTACGAGCAGTACTTC. It is translated as CASRRGTGGNYEQYF.